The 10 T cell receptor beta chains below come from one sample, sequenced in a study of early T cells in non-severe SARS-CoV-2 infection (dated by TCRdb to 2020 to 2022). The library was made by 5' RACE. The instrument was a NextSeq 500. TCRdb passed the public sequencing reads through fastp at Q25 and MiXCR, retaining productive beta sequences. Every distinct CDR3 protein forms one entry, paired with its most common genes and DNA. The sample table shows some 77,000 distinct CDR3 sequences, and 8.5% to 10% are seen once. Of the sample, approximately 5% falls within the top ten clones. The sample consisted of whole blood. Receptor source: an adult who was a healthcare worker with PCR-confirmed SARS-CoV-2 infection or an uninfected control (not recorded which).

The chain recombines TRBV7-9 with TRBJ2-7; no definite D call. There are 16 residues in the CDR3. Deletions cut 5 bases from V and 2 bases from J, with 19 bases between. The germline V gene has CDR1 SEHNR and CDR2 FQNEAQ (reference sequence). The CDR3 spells CASSPRSVGAPYEQYF. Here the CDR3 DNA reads TGTGCCAGCAGCCCCCGCTCGGTCGGAGCACCCTACGAGCAGTACTTC.

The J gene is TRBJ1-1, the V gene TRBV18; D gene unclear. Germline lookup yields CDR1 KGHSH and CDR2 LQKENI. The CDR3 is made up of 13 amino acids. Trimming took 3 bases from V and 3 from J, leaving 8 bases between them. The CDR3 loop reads CASSPFSDTEAFF. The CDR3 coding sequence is TGTGCCAGCTCACCTTTTTCGGACACTGAAGCTTTCTTT.

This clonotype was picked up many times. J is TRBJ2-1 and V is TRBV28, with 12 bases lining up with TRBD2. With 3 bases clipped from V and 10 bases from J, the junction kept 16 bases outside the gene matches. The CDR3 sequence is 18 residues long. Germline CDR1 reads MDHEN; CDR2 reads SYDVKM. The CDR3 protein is CASSLRAFLAGGIEEQFF. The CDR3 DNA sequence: TGTGCCAGCAGTTTGCGGGCCTTTCTAGCGGGAGGGATTGAGGAGCAGTTCTTC. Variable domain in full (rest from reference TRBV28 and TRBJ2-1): DVKVTQSSRYLVKRTGEKVFLECVQDMDHENMFWYRQDPGLGLRLIYFSYDVKMKEKGDIPEGYSVSREKKERFSLILESASTNQTSMYLCASSLRAFLAGGIEEQFFGPGTRLTVL.

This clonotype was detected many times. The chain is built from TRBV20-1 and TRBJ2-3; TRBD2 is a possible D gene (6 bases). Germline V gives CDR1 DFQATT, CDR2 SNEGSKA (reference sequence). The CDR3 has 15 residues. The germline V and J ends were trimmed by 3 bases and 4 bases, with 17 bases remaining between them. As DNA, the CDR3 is TGCAGTGCTAGTGATTCACGACTAGTGGCAGATACGCAGTATTTT. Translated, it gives CSASDSRLVADTQYF.

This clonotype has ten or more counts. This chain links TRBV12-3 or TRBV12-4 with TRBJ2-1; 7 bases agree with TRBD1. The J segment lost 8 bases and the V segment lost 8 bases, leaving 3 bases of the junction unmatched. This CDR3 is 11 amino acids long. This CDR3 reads CASSQGDEQFF. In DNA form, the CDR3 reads TGTGCCAGCTCGCAGGGGGATGAGCAGTTCTTC.

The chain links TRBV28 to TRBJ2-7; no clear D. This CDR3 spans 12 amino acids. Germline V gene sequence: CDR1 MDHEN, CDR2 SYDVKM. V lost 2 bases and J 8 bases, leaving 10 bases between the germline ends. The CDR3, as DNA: TGTGCCAGCAGTTTAACCTCAGTTCAGCAGTACTTC. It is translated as CASSLTSVQQYF.

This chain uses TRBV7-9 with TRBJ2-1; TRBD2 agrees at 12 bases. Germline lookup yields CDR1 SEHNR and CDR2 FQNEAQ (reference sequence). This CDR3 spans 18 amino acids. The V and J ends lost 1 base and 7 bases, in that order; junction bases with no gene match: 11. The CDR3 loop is CASSLVGASGRARNEQFF. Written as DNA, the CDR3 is TGTGCCAGCAGCTTAGTGGGGGCTAGCGGGAGGGCCCGAAATGAGCAGTTCTTC. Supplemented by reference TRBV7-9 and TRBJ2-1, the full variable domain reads DTGVSQNPRHKITKRGQNVTFRCDPISEHNRLYWYRQTLGQGPEFLTYFQNEAQLEKSRLLSDRFSAERPKGSFSTLEIQRTEQGDSAMYLCASSLVGASGRARNEQFFGPGTRLTVL.

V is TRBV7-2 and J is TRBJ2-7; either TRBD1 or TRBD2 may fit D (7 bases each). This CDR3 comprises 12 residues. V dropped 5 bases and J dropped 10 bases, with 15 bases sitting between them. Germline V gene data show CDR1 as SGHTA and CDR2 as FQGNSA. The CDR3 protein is CASSPAGQPQYF. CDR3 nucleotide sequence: TGTGCCAGCAGCCCAGCGGGACAGCCACAGTACTTC.

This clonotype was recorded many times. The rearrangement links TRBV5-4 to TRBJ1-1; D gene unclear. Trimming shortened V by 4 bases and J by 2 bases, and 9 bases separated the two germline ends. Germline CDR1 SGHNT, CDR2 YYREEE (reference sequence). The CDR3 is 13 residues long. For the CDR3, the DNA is TGTGCCAGCAGCCCTCGAGCTAACACTGAAGCTTTCTTT. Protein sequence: CASSPRANTEAFF.

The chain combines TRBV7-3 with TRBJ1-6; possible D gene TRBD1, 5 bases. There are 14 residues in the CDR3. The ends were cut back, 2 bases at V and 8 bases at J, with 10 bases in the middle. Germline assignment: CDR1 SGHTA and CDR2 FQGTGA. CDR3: CASSLSGGDSPLHF. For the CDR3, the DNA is TGTGCCAGCAGCTTATCGGGAGGGGATTCACCCCTCCACTTT.